This TCR beta chain was observed in a study of identical twins' blood T cells. In the study overall: About 12 libraries, six alpha and six beta, gave 45 million to 50 million reads.

From the 5' RACE reads, TCRdb called clonotypes with MiXCR, one entry per CDR3 protein. This table has roughly 380,000 distinct CDR3 sequences, roughly 28% appearing once. This clonotype was detected only once. CDR3 length equals 11 residues. Germline V gene lookup returns CDR1 DFQATT and CDR2 SNEGSKA (reference sequence). Trimming took 6 bases from V and 12 from J, leaving 14 bases between them. Reared together, all three twin pairs probably met the same infectious agents and vaccines. The TCR was taken from a woman between 18 and 50 years old in good health. This chain joins TRBV20-1 and TRBJ2-2, with D possibly being TRBD1 or TRBD2 (5 bases each). Source material: PBMCs. The CDR3 here is CSAELRGQLFF. In DNA, the CDR3 is TGCAGTGCGGAACTCCGGGGACAGCTGTTTTTT.